Below, 8 T cell receptor beta chains from the same sample are listed, as sequenced in a study of cytomegalovirus exposure and HLA in healthy donors. 13 Jbeta primers and 60 Vbeta primers were used for the PCR. Profiled with immunoSEQ multiplex PCR; TCRdb holds only in-frame clones, not every one. Counted here are more than 150,000 clones, 77% occurring once; the ten biggest clones make up around 1.5%. Sequencing input: PBMCs. The origin of the receptors is a man between 18 and 29 years old in good health and CMV-seronegative.

This clone was observed a handful of times. The chain recombines TRBV6-5 with TRBJ2-1; TRBD1 agrees at 11 bases. The CDR3 covers 16 residues. After removal of 4 bases from V and 4 bases from J, the junction contained 6 bases not matched to a gene. CDR1 MNHEY and CDR2 SVGAGI come from the germline V gene. CDR3 in amino acids: CASSSYGTGGYNEQFF. The CDR3 nucleotides are TGTGCCAGCAGTTCCTACGGGACAGGGGGGTACAATGAGCAGTTCTTC.

The chain links TRBV7-9 to TRBJ2-1; tentative D call: TRBD2 (5 bases). Trimming left V 0 bases short and J 2 bases short, with 8 bases between. Germline-derived CDR1 and CDR2 are SEHNR and FQNEAQ (reference sequence). The CDR3 spans 15 residues. In DNA, the CDR3 is TGTGCCAGCAGCTTAGCTAGCGTCACCTACAATGAGCAGTTCTTC. It encodes CASSLASVTYNEQFF.

The rearrangement links TRBV7-9 to TRBJ2-7; D may be TRBD2 (7 bases). Germline assignment: CDR1 SEHNR and CDR2 FQNEAQ (reference sequence). V lost 2 bases to trimming and J lost 4 bases, with 15 bases between them. The CDR3 length is 15 residues. CDR3: CASSLKGGGSYEQYF. CDR3 sequence (DNA): TGTGCCAGCAGCTTAAAGGGCGGGGGCTCTTACGAGCAGTACTTC. Full variable domain (rest looked up from reference TRBV7-9 and TRBJ2-7): DTGVSQNPRHKITKRGQNVTFRCDPISEHNRLYWYRQTLGQGPEFLTYFQNEAQLEKSRLLSDRFSAERPKGSFSTLEIQRTEQGDSAMYLCASSLKGGGSYEQYFGPGTRLTVT.

The genes are TRBV18 and TRBJ2-1; D might be TRBD2 (6 bases). Germline values: CDR1 KGHSH, CDR2 LQKENI. The CDR3 sequence is 15 residues long. Trimming left V 0 bases short and J 3 bases short, with 9 bases between. Written as DNA, the CDR3 is TGTGCCAGCTCACCACCGGGACTGGGCTACAATGAGCAGTTCTTC. Its protein is CASSPPGLGYNEQFF.

The gene calls are TRBV5-1 and TRBJ2-3, with a weak D call TRBD2 (5 bases). From germline, CDR1 is SGHRS and CDR2 YFSETQ. The ends were cut back, 5 bases at V and 1 base at J, with 11 bases in the middle. The length of the CDR3 is 14 residues. CDR3 sequence: CASRIGGGTDTQYF. Written as DNA, the CDR3 is TGCGCCAGCAGGATAGGAGGAGGCACAGATACGCAGTATTTT.

This clone has just a few counts. V and J are TRBV7-2 and TRBJ1-5; maybe TRBD1 (5 bases). The CDR3 is 13 amino acids. The germline V gene encodes CDR1 SGHTA and CDR2 FQGNSA. V was clipped by 2 bases and J by 6 bases, with 8 bases between them. The CDR3 protein is CASSLRGSQPQHF. Here the CDR3 DNA reads TGTGCCAGCAGCTTAAGGGGTTCTCAGCCCCAGCATTTT.

The CDR3 DNA is TGTGCCAGTAGTATCATCCCAGGGGCGAGCTCTGGGGCCAACGTCCTGACTTTC. The encoded protein is CASSIIPGASSGANVLTF. The J gene is TRBJ2-6, the V gene TRBV19; the D gene is possibly TRBD1 (6 bases). The CDR3 has 18 amino acids. Trimming left V 3 bases short and J 0 bases short, with 15 bases between. CDR1 is LNHDA and CDR2 is SQIVND in the germline V gene (reference sequence). The full variable domain, rest sourced from reference TRBV19 and TRBJ2-6, is DGGITQSPKYLFRKEGQNVTLSCEQNLNHDAMYWYRQDPGQGLRLIYYSQIVNDFQKGDIAEGYSVSREKKESFPLTVTSAQKNPTAFYLCASSIIPGASSGANVLTFGAGSRLTVL.

The rearrangement links TRBV6-5 to TRBJ2-1; D is possibly TRBD2 (7 bases). CDR1 is MNHEY, CDR2 SVGAGI, per germline. Trimming stripped 6 bases from V and 7 bases from J, with 19 bases between. The CDR3 spans 15 residues. The CDR3: CASSLEGRGRNEQFF. CDR3 DNA sequence: TGTGCCAGCAGCCTTGAGGGGAGGGGGAGAAATGAGCAGTTCTTC.